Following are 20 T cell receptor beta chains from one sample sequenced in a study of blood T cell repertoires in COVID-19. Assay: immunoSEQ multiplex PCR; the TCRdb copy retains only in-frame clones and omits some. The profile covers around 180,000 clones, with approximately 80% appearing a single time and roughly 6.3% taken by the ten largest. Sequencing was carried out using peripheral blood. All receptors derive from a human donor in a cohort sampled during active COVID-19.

The CDR3 protein is CASSEPRTEPNEQYF. CDR3 DNA: TGTGCCAGCAGTGAACCCCGGACAGAACCCAACGAGCAGTACTTC. V gene TRBV2 combines with J gene TRBJ2-7; weak D call: TRBD1 (6 bases). The CDR3 contains 15 residues. The germline V gene has CDR1 SNHLY and CDR2 FYNNEI. The V end was cut by 2 bases, the J end by 5 bases, with 16 bases between.

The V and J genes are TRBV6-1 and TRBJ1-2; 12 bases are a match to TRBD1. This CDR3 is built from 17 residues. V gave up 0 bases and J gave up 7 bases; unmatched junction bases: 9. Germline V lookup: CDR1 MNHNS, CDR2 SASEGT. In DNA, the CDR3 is TGTGCCAGCAGTGAAGCAAGGGACAGGGGGCGAAATTCTGGCTACACCTTC. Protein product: CASSEARDRGRNSGYTF.

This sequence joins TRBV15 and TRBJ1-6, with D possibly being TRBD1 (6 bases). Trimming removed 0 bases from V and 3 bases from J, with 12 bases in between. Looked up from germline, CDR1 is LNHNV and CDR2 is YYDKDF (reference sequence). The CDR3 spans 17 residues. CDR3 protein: CATSRDPNRDYNSPLHF. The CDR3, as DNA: TGTGCCACCAGCAGAGATCCAAACAGGGACTATAATTCACCCCTCCACTTT.

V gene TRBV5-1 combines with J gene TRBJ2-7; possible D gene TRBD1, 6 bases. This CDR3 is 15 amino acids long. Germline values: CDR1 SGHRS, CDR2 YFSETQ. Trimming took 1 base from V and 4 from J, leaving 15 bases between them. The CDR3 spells CASSLYGGQKYEQYF. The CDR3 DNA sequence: TGCGCCAGCAGCTTGTATGGGGGACAAAAATACGAGCAGTACTTC.

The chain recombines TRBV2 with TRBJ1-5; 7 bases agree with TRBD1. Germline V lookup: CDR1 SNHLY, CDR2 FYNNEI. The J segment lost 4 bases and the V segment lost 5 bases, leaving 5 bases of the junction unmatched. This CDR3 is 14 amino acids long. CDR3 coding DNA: TGTGCCAGCAGTTTGGGGGGACAGAATCAGCCCCAGCATTTT. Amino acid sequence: CASSLGGQNQPQHF.

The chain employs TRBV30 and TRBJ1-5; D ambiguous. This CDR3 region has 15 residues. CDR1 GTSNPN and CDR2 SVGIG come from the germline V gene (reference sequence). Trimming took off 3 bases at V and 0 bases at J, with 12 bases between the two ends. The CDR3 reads CAWRRAGVSNQPQHF. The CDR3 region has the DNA TGTGCCTGGAGGAGGGCTGGGGTTAGCAATCAGCCCCAGCATTTT.

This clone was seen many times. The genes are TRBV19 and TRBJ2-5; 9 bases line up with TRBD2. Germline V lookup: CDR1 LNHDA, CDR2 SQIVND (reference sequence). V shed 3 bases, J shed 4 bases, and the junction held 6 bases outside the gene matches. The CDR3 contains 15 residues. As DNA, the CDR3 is TGTGCCAGTAGTATGAGTCTAGCGGGGATAGAGACCCAGTACTTC. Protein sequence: CASSMSLAGIETQYF.

Written as DNA, the CDR3 is TGTGCCAGCAGTAGTTACAGGGGAAACTATGGCTACACCTTC. Amino acid sequence: CASSSYRGNYGYTF. This chain uses TRBV2 with TRBJ1-2; 7 bases align to TRBD1. The CDR3 runs to 14 residues. The V and J ends lost 5 bases and 2 bases, in that order; junction bases with no gene match: 5. The germline V gene has CDR1 SNHLY and CDR2 FYNNEI.

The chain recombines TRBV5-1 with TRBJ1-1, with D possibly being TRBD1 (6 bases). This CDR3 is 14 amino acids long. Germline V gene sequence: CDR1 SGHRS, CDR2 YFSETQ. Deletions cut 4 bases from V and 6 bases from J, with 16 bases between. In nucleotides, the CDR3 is TGCGCCAGCAGCCCTAGGGAGGGGGGGGCTGAAGCTTTCTTT. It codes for CASSPREGGAEAFF.

CDR3 loop: CASSPGQAPNSNSPLHF. CDR3 bases: TGCGCCAGCAGCCCGGGACAGGCGCCGAATTCAAATTCACCCCTCCACTTT. V usage is TRBV4-1 and J usage is TRBJ1-6; the match to TRBD1 covers 8 bases. The length of the CDR3 is 17 residues. The germline V gene has CDR1 MGHRA and CDR2 YSYEKL. V lost 4 bases, J lost 7 bases, and 12 bases stayed unmatched.

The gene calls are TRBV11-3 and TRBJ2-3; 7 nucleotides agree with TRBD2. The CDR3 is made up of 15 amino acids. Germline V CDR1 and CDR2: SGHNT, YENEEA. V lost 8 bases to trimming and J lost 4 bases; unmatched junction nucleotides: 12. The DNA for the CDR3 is TGTGCCAGCGGTCAACGGGGGGACCTCGCAGATACGCAGTATTTT. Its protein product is CASGQRGDLADTQYF.

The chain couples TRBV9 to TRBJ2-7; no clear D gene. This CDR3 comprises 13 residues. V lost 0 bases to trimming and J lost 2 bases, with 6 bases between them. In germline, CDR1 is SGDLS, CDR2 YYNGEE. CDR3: CASSVGSTYEQYF. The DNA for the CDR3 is TGTGCCAGCAGCGTAGGTAGCACCTACGAGCAGTACTTC.

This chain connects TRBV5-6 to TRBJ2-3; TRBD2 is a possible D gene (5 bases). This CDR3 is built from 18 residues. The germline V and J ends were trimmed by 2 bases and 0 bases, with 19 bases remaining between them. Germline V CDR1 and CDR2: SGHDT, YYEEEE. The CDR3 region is CASSFFFVDWQSTDTQYF. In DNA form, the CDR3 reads TGTGCCAGCAGCTTTTTTTTTGTGGACTGGCAAAGCACAGATACGCAGTATTTT.

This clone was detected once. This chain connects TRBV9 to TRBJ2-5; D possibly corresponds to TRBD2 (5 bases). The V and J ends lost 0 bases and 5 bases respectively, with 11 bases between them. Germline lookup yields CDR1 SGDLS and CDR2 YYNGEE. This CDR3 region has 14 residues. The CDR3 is CASSVEARRETQYF. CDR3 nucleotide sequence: TGTGCCAGCAGCGTAGAGGCGCGGAGGGAGACCCAGTACTTC. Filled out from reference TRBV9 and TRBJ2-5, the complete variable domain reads DSGVTQTPKHLITATGQRVTLRCSPRSGDLSVYWYQQSLDQGLQFLIQYYNGEERAKGNILERFSAQQFPDLHSELNLSSLELGDSALYFCASSVEARRETQYFGPGTRLLVL.

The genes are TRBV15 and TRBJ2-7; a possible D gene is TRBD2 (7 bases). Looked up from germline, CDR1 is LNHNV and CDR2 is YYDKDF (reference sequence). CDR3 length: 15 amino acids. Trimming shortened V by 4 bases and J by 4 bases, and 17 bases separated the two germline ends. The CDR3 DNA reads TGTGCCACCAGCATCCCCGGGGGGCGAAGTTACGAGCAGTACTTC. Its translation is CATSIPGGRSYEQYF.

The CDR3 DNA sequence: TGTGCCGGCCACCCAACAGGGGGGTATAACTATGGCTACACCTTC. Amino acid sequence: CAGHPTGGYNYGYTF. The chain carries TRBV6-5 and TRBJ1-2; 8 bases line up with TRBD1. V gave up 11 bases and J gave up 1 base; unmatched junction bases: 12. Germline values: CDR1 MNHEY, CDR2 SVGAGI. This CDR3 is 15 amino acids long.

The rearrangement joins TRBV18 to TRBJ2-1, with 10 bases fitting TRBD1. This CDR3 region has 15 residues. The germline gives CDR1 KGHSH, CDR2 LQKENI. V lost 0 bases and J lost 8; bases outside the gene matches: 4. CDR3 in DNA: TGTGCCAGCTCACCACCGACAGGGGGCTTGGATGAGCAGTTCTTC. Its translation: CASSPPTGGLDEQFF.

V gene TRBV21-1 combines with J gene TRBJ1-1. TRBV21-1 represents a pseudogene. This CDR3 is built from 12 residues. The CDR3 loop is CASGEGGTEAFF. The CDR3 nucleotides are TGTGCCAGCGGGGAGGGGGGCACTGAAGCTTTCTTT.

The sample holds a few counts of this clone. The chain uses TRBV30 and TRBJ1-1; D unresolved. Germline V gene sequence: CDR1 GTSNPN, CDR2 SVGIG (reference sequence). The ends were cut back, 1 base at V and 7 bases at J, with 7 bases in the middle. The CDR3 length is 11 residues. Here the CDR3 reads CAWSEDFEAFF. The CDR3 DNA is TGTGCCTGGAGTGAGGACTTTGAAGCTTTCTTT.

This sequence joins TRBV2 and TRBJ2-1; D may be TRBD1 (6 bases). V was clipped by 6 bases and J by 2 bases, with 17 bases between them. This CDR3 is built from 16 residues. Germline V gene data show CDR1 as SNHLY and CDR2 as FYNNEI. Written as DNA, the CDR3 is TGTGCCAGCAGGGGGTCGGGACAAGCACCCTACAATGAGCAGTTCTTC. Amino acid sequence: CASRGSGQAPYNEQFF.